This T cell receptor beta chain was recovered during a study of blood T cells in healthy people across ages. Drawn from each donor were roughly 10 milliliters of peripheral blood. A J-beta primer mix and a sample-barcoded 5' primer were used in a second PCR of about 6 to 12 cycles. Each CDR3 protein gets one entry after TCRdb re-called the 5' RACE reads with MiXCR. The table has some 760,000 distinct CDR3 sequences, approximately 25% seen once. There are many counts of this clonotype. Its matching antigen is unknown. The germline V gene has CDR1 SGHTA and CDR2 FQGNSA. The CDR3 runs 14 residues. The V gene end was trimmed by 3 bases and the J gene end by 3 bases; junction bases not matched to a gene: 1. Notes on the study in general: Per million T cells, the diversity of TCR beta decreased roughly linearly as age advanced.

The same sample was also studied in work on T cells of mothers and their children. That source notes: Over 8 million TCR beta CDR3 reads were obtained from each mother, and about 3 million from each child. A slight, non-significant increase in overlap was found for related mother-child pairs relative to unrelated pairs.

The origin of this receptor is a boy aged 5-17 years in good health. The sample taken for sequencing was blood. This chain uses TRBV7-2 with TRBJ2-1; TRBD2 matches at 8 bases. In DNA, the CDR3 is TGTGCCAGCAGCTTTACTAGCGGCTACAATGAGCAGTTCTTC. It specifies CASSFTSGYNEQFF.